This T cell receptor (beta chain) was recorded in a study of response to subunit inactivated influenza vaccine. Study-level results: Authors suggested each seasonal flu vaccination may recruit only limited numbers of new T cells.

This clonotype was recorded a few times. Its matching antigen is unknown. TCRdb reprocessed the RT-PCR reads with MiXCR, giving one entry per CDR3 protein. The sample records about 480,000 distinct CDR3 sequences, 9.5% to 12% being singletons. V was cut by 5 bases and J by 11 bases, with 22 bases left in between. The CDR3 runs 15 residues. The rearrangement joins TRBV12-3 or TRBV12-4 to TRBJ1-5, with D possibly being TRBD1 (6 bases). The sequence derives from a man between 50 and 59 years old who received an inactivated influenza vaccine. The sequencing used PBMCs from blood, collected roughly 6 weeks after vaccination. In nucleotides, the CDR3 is TGTGCCAGCAGTCCTCGAACAGGGCCCTCGGCGGCCCAGCATTTT. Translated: CASSPRTGPSAAQHF.